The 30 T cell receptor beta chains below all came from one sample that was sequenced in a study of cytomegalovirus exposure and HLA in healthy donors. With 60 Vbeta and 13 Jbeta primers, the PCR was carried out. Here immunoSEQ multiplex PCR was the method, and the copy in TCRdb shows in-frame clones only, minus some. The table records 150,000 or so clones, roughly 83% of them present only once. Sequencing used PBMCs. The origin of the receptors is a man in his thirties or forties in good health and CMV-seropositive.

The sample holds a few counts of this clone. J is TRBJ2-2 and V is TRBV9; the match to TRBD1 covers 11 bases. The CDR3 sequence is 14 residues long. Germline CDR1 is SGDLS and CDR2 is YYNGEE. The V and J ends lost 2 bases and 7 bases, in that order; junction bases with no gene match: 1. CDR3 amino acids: CASSVGQGDGELFF. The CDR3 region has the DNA TGTGCCAGCAGCGTGGGACAGGGGGACGGGGAGCTGTTTTTT.

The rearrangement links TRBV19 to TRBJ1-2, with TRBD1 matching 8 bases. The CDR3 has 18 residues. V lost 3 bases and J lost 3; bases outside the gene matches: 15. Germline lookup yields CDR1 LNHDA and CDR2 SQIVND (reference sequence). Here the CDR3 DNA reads TGTGCCAGTAGTATTATTGGAGTCCCGGGACAGGTGGACTATGGCTACACCTTC. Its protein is CASSIIGVPGQVDYGYTF. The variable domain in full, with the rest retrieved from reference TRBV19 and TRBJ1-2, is DGGITQSPKYLFRKEGQNVTLSCEQNLNHDAMYWYRQDPGQGLRLIYYSQIVNDFQKGDIAEGYSVSREKKESFPLTVTSAQKNPTAFYLCASSIIGVPGQVDYGYTFGSGTRLTVV.

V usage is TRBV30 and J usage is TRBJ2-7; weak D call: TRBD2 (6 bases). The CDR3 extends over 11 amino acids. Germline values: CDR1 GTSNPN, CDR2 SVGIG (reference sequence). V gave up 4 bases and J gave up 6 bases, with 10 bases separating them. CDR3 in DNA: TGTGCCTGGACACTGGGAGGCGAGCAGTACTTC. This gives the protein CAWTLGGEQYF. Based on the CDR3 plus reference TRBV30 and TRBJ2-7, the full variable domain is SQTIHQWPATLVQPVGSPLSLECTVEGTSNPNLYWYRQAAGRGLQLLFYSVGIGQISSEVPQNLSASRPQDRQFILSSKKLLLSDSGFYLCAWTLGGEQYFGPGTRLTVT.

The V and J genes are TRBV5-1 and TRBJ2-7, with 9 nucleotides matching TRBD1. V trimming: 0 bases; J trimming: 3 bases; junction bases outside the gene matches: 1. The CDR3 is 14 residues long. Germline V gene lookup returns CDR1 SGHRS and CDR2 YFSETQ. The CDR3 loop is CASSLGQGDYEQYF. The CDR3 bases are TGCGCCAGCAGCTTGGGACAGGGGGACTACGAGCAGTACTTC. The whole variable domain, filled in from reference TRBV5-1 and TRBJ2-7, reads KAGVTQTPRYLIKTRGQQVTLSCSPISGHRSVSWYQQTPGQGLQFLFEYFSETQRNKGNFPGRFSGRQFSNSRSEMNVSTLELGDSALYLCASSLGQGDYEQYFGPGTRLTVT.

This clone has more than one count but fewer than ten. CDR3 coding DNA: TGTGCCAGCAGCTTAACATTTGTAGCGCAGAACTATGGCTACACCTTC. Its protein is CASSLTFVAQNYGYTF. This chain connects TRBV7-3 to TRBJ1-2; D gene uncertain. Germline V gene sequence: CDR1 SGHTA, CDR2 FQGTGA. CDR3 length equals 16 residues. V dropped 0 bases and J dropped 2 bases, with 13 bases sitting between them.

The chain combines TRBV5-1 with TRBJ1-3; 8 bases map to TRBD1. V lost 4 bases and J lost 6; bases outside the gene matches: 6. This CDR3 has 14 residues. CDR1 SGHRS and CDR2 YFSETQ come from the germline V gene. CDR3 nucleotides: TGCGCCAGCAGCGAAACAGGGGGGGCAAACACCATATATTTT. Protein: CASSETGGANTIYF.

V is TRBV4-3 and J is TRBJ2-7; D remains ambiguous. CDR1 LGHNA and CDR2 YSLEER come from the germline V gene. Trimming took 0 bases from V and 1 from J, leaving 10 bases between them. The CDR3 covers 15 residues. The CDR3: CASSQEESLSYEQYF. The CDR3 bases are TGCGCCAGCAGCCAAGAAGAAAGCCTTTCCTACGAGCAGTACTTC.

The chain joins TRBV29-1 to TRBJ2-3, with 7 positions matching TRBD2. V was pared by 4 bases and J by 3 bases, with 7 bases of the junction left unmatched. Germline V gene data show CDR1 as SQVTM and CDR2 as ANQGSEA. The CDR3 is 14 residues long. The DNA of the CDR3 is TGCAGCGTTGCGGGCGGGAGTGGGACAGATACGCAGTATTTT. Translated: CSVAGGSGTDTQYF.

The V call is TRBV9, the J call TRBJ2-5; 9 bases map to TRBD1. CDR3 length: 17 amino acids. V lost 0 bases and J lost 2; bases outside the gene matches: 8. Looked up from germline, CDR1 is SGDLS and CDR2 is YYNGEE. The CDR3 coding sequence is TGTGCCAGCAGCGTAGCTGGAGGACAGGGGATACAAGAGACCCAGTACTTC. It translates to CASSVAGGQGIQETQYF.

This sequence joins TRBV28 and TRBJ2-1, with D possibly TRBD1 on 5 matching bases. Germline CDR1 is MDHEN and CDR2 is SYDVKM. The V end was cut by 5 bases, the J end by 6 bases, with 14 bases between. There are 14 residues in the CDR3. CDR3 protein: CASSPIRVVNEQFF. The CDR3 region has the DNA TGTGCCAGCAGTCCTATCAGGGTGGTCAATGAGCAGTTCTTC.

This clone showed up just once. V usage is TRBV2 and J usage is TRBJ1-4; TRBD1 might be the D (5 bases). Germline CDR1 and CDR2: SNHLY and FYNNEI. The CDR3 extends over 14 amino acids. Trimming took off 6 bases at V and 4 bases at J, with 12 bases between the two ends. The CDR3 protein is CASSNGRGNEKLFF. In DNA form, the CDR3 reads TGTGCCAGCAGCAACGGTAGGGGTAATGAAAAACTGTTTTTT.

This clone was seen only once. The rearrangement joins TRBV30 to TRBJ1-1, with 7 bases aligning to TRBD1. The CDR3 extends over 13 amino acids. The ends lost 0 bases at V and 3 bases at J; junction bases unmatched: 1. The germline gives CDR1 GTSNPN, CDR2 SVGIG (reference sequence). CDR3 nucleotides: TGTGCCTGGAGTGTGCAGGGGGACACTGAAGCTTTCTTT. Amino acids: CAWSVQGDTEAFF.

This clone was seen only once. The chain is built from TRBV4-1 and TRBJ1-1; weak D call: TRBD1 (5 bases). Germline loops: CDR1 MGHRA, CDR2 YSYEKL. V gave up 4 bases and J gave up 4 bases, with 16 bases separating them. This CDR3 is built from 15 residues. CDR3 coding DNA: TGCGCCAGCAGCCGGGAGGGACTCCCCGGCACTGAAGCTTTCTTT. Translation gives CASSREGLPGTEAFF.

The CDR3 DNA follows: TGTGCCAGCAGCCAAACGACAGGAGGTCTCCAGCCCCAGCATTTT. This gives the protein CASSQTTGGLQPQHF. The chain links TRBV13 to TRBJ1-5, with D possibly being TRBD1 (6 bases). This CDR3 spans 15 amino acids. The germline V and J ends were trimmed by 5 bases and 7 bases, with 18 bases remaining between them. The germline V gene has CDR1 PRHDT and CDR2 FYEKMQ (reference sequence).

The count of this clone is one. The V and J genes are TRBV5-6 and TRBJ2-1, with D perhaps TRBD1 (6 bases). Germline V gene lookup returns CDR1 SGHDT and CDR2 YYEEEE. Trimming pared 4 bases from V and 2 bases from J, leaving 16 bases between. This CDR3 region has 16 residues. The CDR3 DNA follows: TGTGCCAGCAGCACGACCGGGACATATACCTACAATGAGCAGTTCTTC. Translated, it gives CASSTTGTYTYNEQFF.

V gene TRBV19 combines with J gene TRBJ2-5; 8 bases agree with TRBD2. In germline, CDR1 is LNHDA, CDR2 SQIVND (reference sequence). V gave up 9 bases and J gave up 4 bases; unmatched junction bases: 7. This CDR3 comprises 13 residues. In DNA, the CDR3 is TGTGCCAGCCAAGCGGGGGAGAGAGAGACCCAGTACTTC. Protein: CASQAGERETQYF.

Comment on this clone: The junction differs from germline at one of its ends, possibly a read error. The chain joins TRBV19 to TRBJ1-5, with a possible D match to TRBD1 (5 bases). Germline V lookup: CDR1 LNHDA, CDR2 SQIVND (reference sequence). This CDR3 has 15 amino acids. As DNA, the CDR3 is TGTGCCAGCAGTATATCAAAACAGGCCAATCAGCCCCAGCATTTT. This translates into CASSISKQANQPQHF.

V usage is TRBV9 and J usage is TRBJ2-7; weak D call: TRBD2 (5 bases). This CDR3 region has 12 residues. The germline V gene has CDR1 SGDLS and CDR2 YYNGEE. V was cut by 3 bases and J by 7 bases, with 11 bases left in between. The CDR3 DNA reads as TGTGCCAGCAGCGGTTCTCGGGGTGAGCAGTACTTC. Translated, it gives CASSGSRGEQYF.

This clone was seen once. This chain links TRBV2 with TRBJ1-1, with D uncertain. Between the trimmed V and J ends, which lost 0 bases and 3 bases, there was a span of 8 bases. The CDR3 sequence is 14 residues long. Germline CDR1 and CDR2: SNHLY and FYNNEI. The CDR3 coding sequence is TGTGCCAGCAGTGAAGCACAGTCAGACACTGAAGCTTTCTTT. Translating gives CASSEAQSDTEAFF.

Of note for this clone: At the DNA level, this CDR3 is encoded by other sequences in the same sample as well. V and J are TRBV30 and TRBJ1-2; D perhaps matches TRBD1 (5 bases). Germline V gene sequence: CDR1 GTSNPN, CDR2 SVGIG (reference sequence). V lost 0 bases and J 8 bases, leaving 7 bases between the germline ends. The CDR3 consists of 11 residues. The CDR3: CAWSVPGGYTF. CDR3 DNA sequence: TGTGCCTGGAGTGTACCAGGGGGCTACACCTTC.

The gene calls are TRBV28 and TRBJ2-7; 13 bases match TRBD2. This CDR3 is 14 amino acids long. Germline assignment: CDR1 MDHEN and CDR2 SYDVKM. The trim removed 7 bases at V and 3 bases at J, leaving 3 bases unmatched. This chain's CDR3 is CASTRLAGGYEQYF. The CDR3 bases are TGTGCCAGCACTAGACTAGCGGGAGGCTACGAGCAGTACTTC.

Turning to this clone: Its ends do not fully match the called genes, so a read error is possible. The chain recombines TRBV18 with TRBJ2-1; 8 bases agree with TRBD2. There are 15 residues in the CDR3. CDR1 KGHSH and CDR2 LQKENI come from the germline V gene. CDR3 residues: CASSAPGGIHNEQFF. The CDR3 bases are TGTGCCAGCTCAGCACCGGGAGGGATCCACAATGAGCAGTTCTTC.

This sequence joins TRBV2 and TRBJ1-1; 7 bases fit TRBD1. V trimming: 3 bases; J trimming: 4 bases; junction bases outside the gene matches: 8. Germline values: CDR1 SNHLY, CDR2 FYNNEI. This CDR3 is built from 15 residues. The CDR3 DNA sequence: TGTGCCAGCAGTGAGACAGGGCCGGGGCTCACTGAAGCTTTCTTT. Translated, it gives CASSETGPGLTEAFF.

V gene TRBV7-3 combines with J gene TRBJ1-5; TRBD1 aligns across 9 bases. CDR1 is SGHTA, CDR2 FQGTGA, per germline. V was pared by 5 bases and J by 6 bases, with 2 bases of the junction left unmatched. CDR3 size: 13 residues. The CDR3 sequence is CASSLDRGQPQHF. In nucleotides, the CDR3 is TGTGCCAGCAGCCTGGACAGGGGTCAGCCCCAGCATTTT.

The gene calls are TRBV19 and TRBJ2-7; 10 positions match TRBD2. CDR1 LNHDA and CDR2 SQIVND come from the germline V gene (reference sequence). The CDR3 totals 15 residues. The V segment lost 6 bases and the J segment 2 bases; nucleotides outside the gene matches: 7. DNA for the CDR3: TGTGCCAGTAGCTCCAGCGGGGGGGCCGCCTACGAGCAGTACTTC. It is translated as CASSSSGGAAYEQYF.

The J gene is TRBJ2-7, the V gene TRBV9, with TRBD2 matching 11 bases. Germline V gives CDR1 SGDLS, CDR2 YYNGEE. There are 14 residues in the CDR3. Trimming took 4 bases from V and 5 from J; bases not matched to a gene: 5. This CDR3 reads CASSSSGGFHEQYF. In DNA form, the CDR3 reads TGTGCCAGCAGCTCTAGCGGGGGGTTCCACGAGCAGTACTTC.

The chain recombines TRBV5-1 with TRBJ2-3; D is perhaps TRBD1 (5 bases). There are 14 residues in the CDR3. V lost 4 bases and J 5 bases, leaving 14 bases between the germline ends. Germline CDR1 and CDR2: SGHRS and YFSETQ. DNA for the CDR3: TGCGCCAGCAGCCAGGGCGAGAAGGGAGATACGCAGTATTTT. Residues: CASSQGEKGDTQYF.

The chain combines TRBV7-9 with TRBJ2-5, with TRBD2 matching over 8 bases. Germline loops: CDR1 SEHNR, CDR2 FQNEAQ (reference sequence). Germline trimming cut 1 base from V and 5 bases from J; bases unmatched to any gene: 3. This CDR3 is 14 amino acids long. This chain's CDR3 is CASSLETSVETQYF. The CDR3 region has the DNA TGTGCCAGCAGCTTAGAGACTAGCGTGGAGACCCAGTACTTC.

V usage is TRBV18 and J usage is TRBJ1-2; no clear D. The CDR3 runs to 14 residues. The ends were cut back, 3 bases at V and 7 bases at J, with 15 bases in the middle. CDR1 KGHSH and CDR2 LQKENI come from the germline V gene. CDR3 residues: CASSPSSTGGGYTF. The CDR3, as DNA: TGTGCCAGCTCACCTTCTTCCACCGGCGGTGGCTACACCTTC.

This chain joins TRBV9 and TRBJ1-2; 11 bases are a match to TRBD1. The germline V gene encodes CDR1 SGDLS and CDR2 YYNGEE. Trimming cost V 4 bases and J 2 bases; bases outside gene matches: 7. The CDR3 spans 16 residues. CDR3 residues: CASSTGGDRGNYGYTF. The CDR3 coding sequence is TGTGCCAGCAGCACCGGGGGGGACAGGGGGAACTATGGCTACACCTTC.